These 27 T cell receptor beta chains came from one sample sequenced in a study of T cell changes during pregnancy in multiple sclerosis. Method: immunoSEQ multiplex PCR; TCRdb's copy keeps in-frame clones and lacks some. Of approximately 39,000 clones in the sample, around 87% were seen once. Material: CD4+ T cells from peripheral blood mononuclear cells, obtained in the second trimester of pregnancy. The receptors shown here come from a female donor with multiple sclerosis, enrolled in a pregnancy study.

The gene calls are TRBV10-3 and TRBJ1-5; weak D call: TRBD1 (5 bases). The CDR3 totals 13 residues. The germline V gene has CDR1 ENHRY and CDR2 SYGVKD. Between the trimmed V and J ends, which lost 7 bases and 5 bases, there was a span of 12 bases. CDR3 DNA sequence: TGTGCCATCAAGGAGGGGCCGGATCAGCCCCAGCATTTT. Amino acid sequence: CAIKEGPDQPQHF.

V and J are TRBV2 and TRBJ2-5, with a possible D match to TRBD2 (5 bases). CDR1 and CDR2 from the germline V gene are SNHLY and FYNNEI. CDR3 length: 14 amino acids. Trimming took off 6 bases at V and 4 bases at J, with 15 bases between the two ends. The CDR3 loop reads CASRVGKAVETQYF. The CDR3, as DNA: TGTGCCAGCAGGGTCGGGAAGGCCGTAGAGACCCAGTACTTC. Together with reference TRBV2 and TRBJ2-5, the CDR3 gives the full variable domain: EPEVTQTPSHQVTQMGQEVILRCVPISNHLYFYWYRQILGQKVEFLVSFYNNEISEKSEIFDDQFSVERPDGSNFTLKIRSTKLEDSAMYFCASRVGKAVETQYFGPGTRLLVL.

The sample holds one count of this clone. This chain links TRBV29-1 with TRBJ1-3, with D perhaps TRBD1 (6 bases). The CDR3 consists of 12 residues. Germline V lookup: CDR1 SQVTM, CDR2 ANQGSEA. Trimming pared 8 bases from V and 0 bases from J, leaving 8 bases between. The CDR3 nucleotides are TGCAGCCGAGGGGGCTCTGGAAACACCATATATTTT. Protein product: CSRGGSGNTIYF.

The J gene is TRBJ2-5, the V gene TRBV19, with 9 bases fitting TRBD1. V shed 1 base and J 2 bases; nucleotides not matched to a gene: 8. Per germline, CDR1 LNHDA and CDR2 SQIVND (reference sequence). The CDR3 length is 17 residues. The CDR3 region is CASSIVPGQGSQETQYF. CDR3 DNA: TGTGCCAGTAGTATAGTTCCGGGACAGGGCAGTCAAGAGACCCAGTACTTC.

This clone appeared once. The chain recombines TRBV29-1 with TRBJ2-1, with 8 bases aligning to TRBD2. Trimming removed 7 bases from V and 0 bases from J; junction bases left unmatched: 5. From germline, CDR1 is SQVTM and CDR2 ANQGSEA. This CDR3 region has 14 residues. The CDR3 DNA reads as TGCAGCGGCGGGACTAGTGTCTCCTACAATGAGCAGTTCTTC. Translating gives CSGGTSVSYNEQFF.

V and J are TRBV7-9 and TRBJ2-7, with 8 bases lining up with TRBD1. This CDR3 is 14 amino acids long. CDR1 and CDR2 from the germline V gene are SEHNR and FQNEAQ (reference sequence). The V and J ends lost 4 bases and 6 bases, in that order; junction bases with no gene match: 8. The CDR3 sequence: CASSSLTGVREQYF. The CDR3 nucleotides are TGTGCCAGCAGCTCGCTGACAGGGGTGCGCGAGCAGTACTTC.

This clone appeared a few times. This chain uses TRBV9 with TRBJ2-1; TRBD1 matches at 8 bases. CDR3 length equals 15 residues. The V and J ends lost 2 bases and 7 bases, in that order; junction bases with no gene match: 8. CDR1 is SGDLS and CDR2 is YYNGEE in the germline V gene. CDR3 in DNA: TGTGCCAGCAGCGTGGCAGGGGGCGCGTGGAATGAGCAGTTCTTC. It codes for CASSVAGGAWNEQFF.

This sequence joins TRBV7-9 and TRBJ2-3; 7 bases map to TRBD1. Germline values: CDR1 SEHNR, CDR2 FQNEAQ (reference sequence). CDR3 length: 14 residues. With V trimmed by 4 bases and J by 1 base, 2 bases remained unmatched. The CDR3 nucleotides read TGTGCCAGCAGCTACACAGGGGGCACAGATACGCAGTATTTT. It encodes CASSYTGGTDTQYF.

This rearrangement joins TRBV4-1 to TRBJ2-3; 11 nucleotides match TRBD2. CDR1 MGHRA and CDR2 YSYEKL come from the germline V gene. The J segment lost 7 bases and the V segment lost 0 bases, leaving 3 bases of the junction unmatched. The CDR3 covers 15 residues. Written as DNA, the CDR3 is TGCGCCAGCAGCCAAGATACTAGCGGGAGTAATACGCAGTATTTT. Protein sequence: CASSQDTSGSNTQYF.

The chain joins TRBV28 to TRBJ2-1, with D hard to call. The CDR3 totals 12 residues. Looked up from germline, CDR1 is MDHEN and CDR2 is SYDVKM. V lost 5 bases to trimming and J lost 9 bases, with 11 bases between them. CDR3 coding DNA: TGTGCCAGCAGTCCTGTCTTTAGTGAGCAGTTCTTC. Translating gives CASSPVFSEQFF.

This sequence joins TRBV11-3 and TRBJ1-1; no clear D. Trimming removed 5 bases at V and 2 bases at J, with 3 bases between. This CDR3 comprises 11 residues. Germline CDR1 SGHNT, CDR2 YENEEA. CDR3 DNA sequence: TGTGCCAGCAGCCTCAACACTGAAGCTTTCTTT. Translating gives CASSLNTEAFF.

V and J are TRBV6-6 and TRBJ1-2, with D possibly matching TRBD1 (5 bases). The CDR3 is 15 residues long. Germline V gene sequence: CDR1 MNHNY, CDR2 SVGAGI (reference sequence). Trimming shortened V by 11 bases and J by 0 bases, and 19 bases separated the two germline ends. The CDR3 here is CAGLGGVRSNYGYTF. The CDR3 DNA reads as TGTGCCGGTCTAGGAGGGGTGAGGTCTAACTATGGCTACACCTTC.

Concerning this clone itself: One junction end does not reproduce the germline sequence, and a read error may be involved. V usage is TRBV11-2 and J usage is TRBJ2-7; TRBD2 matches at 10 bases. Germline CDR1 SGHAT, CDR2 FQNNGV. The CDR3 is 13 residues long. CDR3 protein: CASRLAGGGEQYF. For the CDR3, the DNA is TGTGCCAGCAGGTTAGCGGGAGGTGGCGAGCAGTACTTC.

CDR3 bases: TGTGCCAGCAGCGTAGGCGGGTCCTACAATGAGCAGTTCTTC. Its protein product is CASSVGGSYNEQFF. The rearrangement links TRBV9 to TRBJ2-1; D perhaps matches TRBD2 (5 bases). V shed 0 bases and J shed 1 base, with 5 bases lying between them. The V gene's germline CDR1 is SGDLS and CDR2 YYNGEE. The CDR3 is 14 residues long. The full variable domain, with the rest looked up from reference TRBV9 and TRBJ2-1, is DSGVTQTPKHLITATGQRVTLRCSPRSGDLSVYWYQQSLDQGLQFLIQYYNGEERAKGNILERFSAQQFPDLHSELNLSSLELGDSALYFCASSVGGSYNEQFFGPGTRLTVL.

V usage is TRBV5-1 and J usage is TRBJ2-3; the match to TRBD1 covers 10 bases. The J segment lost 6 bases and the V segment lost 0 bases, leaving 7 bases of the junction unmatched. CDR1 and CDR2 from the germline V gene are SGHRS and YFSETQ. The CDR3 runs to 16 residues. CDR3 nucleotide sequence: TGCGCCAGCAGCTTGGACCGGACAGGGGGAATTGATACGCAGTATTTT. It specifies CASSLDRTGGIDTQYF.

This chain connects TRBV4-2 to TRBJ2-1, with 10 bases lining up with TRBD2. CDR1 is LGHNA, CDR2 YNFKEQ, per germline. This CDR3 is built from 17 residues. Trimming cost V 0 bases and J 4 bases; bases outside gene matches: 6. The CDR3 loop reads CASSQDPRTSGYNEQFF. In DNA form, the CDR3 reads TGTGCCAGCAGCCAAGATCCGCGGACTAGCGGATACAATGAGCAGTTCTTC.

The chain carries TRBV2 and TRBJ1-1; D ambiguous. With 8 bases removed from V and 7 bases from J, the gap between germline ends came to 17 bases. The CDR3 spans 13 residues. Per germline, CDR1 SNHLY and CDR2 FYNNEI. CDR3 in amino acids: CASGLRFNVEAFF. CDR3 DNA: TGTGCCAGCGGACTCAGGTTTAATGTTGAAGCTTTCTTT.

This chain uses TRBV28 with TRBJ1-5; tentatively, D is TRBD1 (5 bases). There are 16 residues in the CDR3. Trimming removed 2 bases at V and 3 bases at J, with 14 bases between. Germline V CDR1 and CDR2: MDHEN, SYDVKM. CDR3 sequence: CASSLKGVINNQPQHF. CDR3 DNA: TGTGCCAGCAGTTTAAAAGGGGTAATAAACAATCAGCCCCAGCATTTT.

This chain joins TRBV5-1 and TRBJ1-4; unclear D gene. Germline V gene sequence: CDR1 SGHRS, CDR2 YFSETQ. Trimming pared 0 bases from V and 0 bases from J, leaving 6 bases between. The CDR3 sequence is 15 residues long. The CDR3, as DNA: TGCGCCAGCAGCTTGGGCAGTGCAACTAATGAAAAACTGTTTTTT. Residues: CASSLGSATNEKLFF.

This sequence joins TRBV19 and TRBJ2-7, with 13 positions matching TRBD2. This CDR3 comprises 15 residues. Germline V gives CDR1 LNHDA, CDR2 SQIVND (reference sequence). Trimming at V came to 5 bases and at J to 0 bases, leaving 1 base not matched to a gene. DNA of the CDR3: TGTGCCAGTAGTCGGACTAGCGGGAGCTCCTACGAGCAGTACTTC. Amino acids: CASSRTSGSSYEQYF.

The chain carries TRBV9 and TRBJ2-3; 7 nucleotides agree with TRBD2. This CDR3 is 16 amino acids long. The junction had 6 bases not matched to a gene; V was cut back by 0 bases and J by 2 bases. CDR1 and CDR2 from the germline V gene are SGDLS and YYNGEE. The chain's CDR3 is CASSVASAGDTDTQYF. The CDR3 DNA follows: TGTGCCAGCAGCGTAGCTTCCGCGGGAGACACAGATACGCAGTATTTT.

With regard to this clone: Sequence at one end of the junction differs from germline and may be a read error. The chain links TRBV7-7 to TRBJ2-1; 14 positions match TRBD2. This CDR3 region has 16 residues. Germline-derived CDR1 and CDR2 are SSHAT and FNYEAQ (reference sequence). CDR3 loop: CASSQGLAGVGNEQFF. The CDR3 region has the DNA TGTGCTAGCAGCCAGGGACTAGCGGGAGTAGGGAATGAGCAGTTCTTC.

This sequence joins TRBV5-6 and TRBJ2-1; 11 positions agree with TRBD2. The V and J ends lost 4 bases and 3 bases, in that order; junction bases with no gene match: 12. Germline-derived CDR1 and CDR2 are SGHDT and YYEEEE. The CDR3 covers 18 residues. The CDR3 sequence: CASSMGASGRPGYNEQFF. The DNA of the CDR3 is TGTGCCAGCAGCATGGGGGCTAGCGGGAGGCCCGGCTACAATGAGCAGTTCTTC. Full variable domain (remainder filled in from reference TRBV5-6 and TRBJ2-1): DAGVTQSPTHLIKTRGQQVTLRCSPKSGHDTVSWYQQALGQGPQFIFQYYEEEERQRGNFPDRFSGHQFPNYSSELNVNALLLGDSALYLCASSMGASGRPGYNEQFFGPGTRLTVL.

The CDR3 loop is CASSPPGGLSQPQHF. CDR3 bases: TGTGCCAGCAGTCCCCCGGGGGGGTTAAGTCAGCCCCAGCATTTT. This chain uses TRBV28 with TRBJ1-5; perhaps TRBD1 as D (5 bases). CDR3 length equals 15 residues. V lost 5 bases to trimming and J lost 6 bases, with 17 bases between them. The germline gives CDR1 MDHEN, CDR2 SYDVKM.

The CDR3 sequence: CASAYISSYEQYF. The CDR3 nucleotides read TGTGCCAGCGCTTACATCTCCTCCTACGAGCAGTACTTC. The chain is built from TRBV27 and TRBJ2-7; D is unresolved. This CDR3 comprises 13 residues. Germline V gene data show CDR1 as MNHEY and CDR2 as SMNVEV (reference sequence). The germline V and J ends were trimmed by 8 bases and 0 bases, with 11 bases remaining between them.

This clone was recorded once. The J gene is TRBJ1-1, the V gene TRBV5-1; TRBD1 matches at 9 bases. V shed 4 bases and J 1 base; nucleotides not matched to a gene: 8. The germline V gene has CDR1 SGHRS and CDR2 YFSETQ. The CDR3 is 16 residues long. CDR3 sequence (DNA): TGCGCCAGCAGCCGCCCGGACAGGGGACCGAACACTGAAGCTTTCTTT. Translation: CASSRPDRGPNTEAFF.

The chain joins TRBV18 to TRBJ1-5, with 7 bases lining up with TRBD1. The germline gives CDR1 KGHSH, CDR2 LQKENI. The V segment lost 3 bases and the J segment 0 bases; nucleotides outside the gene matches: 5. The CDR3 spans 16 residues. Written as DNA, the CDR3 is TGTGCCAGCTCACCGACGGGACAGCTTAGCAATCAGCCCCAGCATTTT. It translates to CASSPTGQLSNQPQHF.